This T cell receptor (beta chain) was captured by sequencing in a study of response to subunit inactivated influenza vaccine. The CDR3 length is 15 residues. V gave up 3 bases and J gave up 4 bases, with 16 bases separating them. Germline V gene sequence: CDR1 SGHRS, CDR2 YFSETQ. MiXCR, run by TCRdb on the RT-PCR reads, gives a single entry per CDR3 protein. The table has hundreds of thousands of distinct CDR3 sequences, about 25% seen once. The TCR comes from a man aged 45-60 years who received an inactivated influenza vaccine. V gene TRBV5-1 combines with J gene TRBJ1-2; no reliable D call. Sequencing was performed on CD4+ T cells sorted from PBMCs, taken around 5 days after vaccination. CDR3 coding DNA: TGCGCCAGCAGCTCCACAGTGTCTTCCGTCTATGGCTACACCTTC. This codes for CASSSTVSSVYGYTF.